This entry concerns a single T cell receptor (beta chain). Its specificity is unknown. Sorts that each held more than 250,000 cells were run in triplicate for every CD8+ T cell subset. These data belong to a study of CXCR3-negative and CXCR3-positive naive CD8 T cells. Study-level background: The study obtained around 150 million TRB reads, about 1.5 +/- 0.3 million per library. Study results and caveats: Naive CXCR3-negative and CXCR3-positive cells had similar TRBV-TRBJ usage; memory differed. Higher TRB CDR3 hydrophobicity marked CXCR3-positive naive cells relative to CXCR3-negative naive cells.

From germline, CDR1 is MRHNA and CDR2 SNTAGT. The CDR3 length is 17 residues. The TRB libraries of cDNA were built by UMI-labeled 5' RACE. TCRdb re-called the 5' RACE reads and gives one entry per CDR3 protein, without DNA. This table lists about 98,000 distinct CDR3 sequences. Material: naive CXCR3+ CD8+ T cells from blood. Regarding subset: CD45RO-CCR7+CD27+CD95- naive CD8+ T cells expressing CXCR3 (TNR3+). The V and J genes are TRBV6-4 and TRBJ1-5; the TRBD1 assignment by TCRdb is unverifiable without DNA. The sequence derives from a human donor in good health. Some clones in this sample may be carry-over from other donors' samples. CDR3 in amino acids: CARILHCGVRTWQPQHF.